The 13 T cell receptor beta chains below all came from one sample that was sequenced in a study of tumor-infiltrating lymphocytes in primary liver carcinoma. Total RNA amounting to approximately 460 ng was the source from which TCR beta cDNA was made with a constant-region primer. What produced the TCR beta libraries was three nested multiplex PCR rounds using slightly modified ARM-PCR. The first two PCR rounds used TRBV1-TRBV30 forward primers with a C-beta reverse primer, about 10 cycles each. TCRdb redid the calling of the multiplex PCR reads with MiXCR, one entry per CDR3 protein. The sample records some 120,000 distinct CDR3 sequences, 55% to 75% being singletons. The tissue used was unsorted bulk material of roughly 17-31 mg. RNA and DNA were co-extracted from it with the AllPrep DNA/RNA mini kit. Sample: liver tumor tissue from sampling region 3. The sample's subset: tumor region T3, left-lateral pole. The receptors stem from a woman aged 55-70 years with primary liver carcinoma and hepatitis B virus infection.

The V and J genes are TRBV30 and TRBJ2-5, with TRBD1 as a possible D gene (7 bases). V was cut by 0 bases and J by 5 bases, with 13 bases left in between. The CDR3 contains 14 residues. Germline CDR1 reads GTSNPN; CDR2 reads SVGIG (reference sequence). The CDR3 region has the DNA TGTGCCTGGAGTGTTGGAGGGGGCGGCGAGACCCAGTACTTC. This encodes CAWSVGGGGETQYF.

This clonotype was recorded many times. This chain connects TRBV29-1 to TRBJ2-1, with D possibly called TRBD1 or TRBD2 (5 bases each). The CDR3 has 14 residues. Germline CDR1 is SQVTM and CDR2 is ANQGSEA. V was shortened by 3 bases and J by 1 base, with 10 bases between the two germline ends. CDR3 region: CSVDGGSSYNEQFF. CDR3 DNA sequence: TGCAGCGTTGATGGGGGATCATCCTACAATGAGCAGTTCTTC.

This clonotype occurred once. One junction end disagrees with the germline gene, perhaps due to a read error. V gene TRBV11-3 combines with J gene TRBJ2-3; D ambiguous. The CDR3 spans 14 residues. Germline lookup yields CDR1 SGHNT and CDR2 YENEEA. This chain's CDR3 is CACSFRTGTDMHYF. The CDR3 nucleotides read TGTGCCTGCAGCTTCCGGACGGGCACAGATATGCATTATTTT.

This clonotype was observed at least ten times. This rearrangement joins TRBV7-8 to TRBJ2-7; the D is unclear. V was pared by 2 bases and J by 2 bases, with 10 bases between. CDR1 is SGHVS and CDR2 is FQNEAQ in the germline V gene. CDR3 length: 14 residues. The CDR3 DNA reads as TGTGCCAGCAGCTTATCTGACGGAGCCTACGAGCAGTACTTC. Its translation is CASSLSDGAYEQYF.

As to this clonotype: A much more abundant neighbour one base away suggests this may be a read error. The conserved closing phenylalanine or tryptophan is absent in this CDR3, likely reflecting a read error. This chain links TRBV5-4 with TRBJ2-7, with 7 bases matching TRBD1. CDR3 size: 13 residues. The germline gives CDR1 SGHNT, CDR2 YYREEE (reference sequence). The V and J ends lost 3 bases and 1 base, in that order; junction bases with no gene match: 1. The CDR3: CASSSDRSYEQYL. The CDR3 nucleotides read TGTGCCAGCAGCTCGGACAGGTCCTACGAGCAGTACTTA.

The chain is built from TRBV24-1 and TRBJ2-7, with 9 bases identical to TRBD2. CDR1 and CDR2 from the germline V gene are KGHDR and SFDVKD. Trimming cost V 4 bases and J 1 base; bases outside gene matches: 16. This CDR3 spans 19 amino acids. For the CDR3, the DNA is TGTGCCACCAGTGAATCCGGTGCGGGAGGGCCAGTCGGGTCCTACGAGCAGTACTTC. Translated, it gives CATSESGAGGPVGSYEQYF.

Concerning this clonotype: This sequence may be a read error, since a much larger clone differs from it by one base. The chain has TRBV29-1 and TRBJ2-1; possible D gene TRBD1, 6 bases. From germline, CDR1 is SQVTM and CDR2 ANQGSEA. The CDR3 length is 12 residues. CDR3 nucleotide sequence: TGCAGCGCTGCCTCAGGGGATGATGAGCAGGTCTTC. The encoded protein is CSAASGDDEQVF.

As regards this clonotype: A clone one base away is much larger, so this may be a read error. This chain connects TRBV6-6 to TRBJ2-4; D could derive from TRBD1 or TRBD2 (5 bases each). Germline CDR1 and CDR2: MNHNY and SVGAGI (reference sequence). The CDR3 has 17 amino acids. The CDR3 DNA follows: TGTGCCAACAGTTACTCGTGGGGGTCGGAAGCCAAAAACATTCAGTACTTC. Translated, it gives CANSYSWGSEAKNIQYF.

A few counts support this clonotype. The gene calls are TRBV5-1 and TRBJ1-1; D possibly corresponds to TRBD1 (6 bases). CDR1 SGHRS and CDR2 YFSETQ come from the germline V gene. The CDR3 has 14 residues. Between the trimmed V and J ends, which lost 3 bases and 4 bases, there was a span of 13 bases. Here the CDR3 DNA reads TGCGCCAGCAGCTCCCGACAGGCGAGCACTGAAGCTTTCTTT. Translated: CASSSRQASTEAFF.

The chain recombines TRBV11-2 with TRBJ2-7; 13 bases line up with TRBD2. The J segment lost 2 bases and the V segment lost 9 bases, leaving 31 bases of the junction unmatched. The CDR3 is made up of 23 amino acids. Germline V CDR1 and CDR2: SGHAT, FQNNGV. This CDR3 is CARGFLGPGTSGRVSYGPYEQYF. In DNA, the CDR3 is TGTGCCAGGGGCTTCTTAGGGCCAGGAACTAGCGGGAGGGTCTCGTATGGCCCCTACGAGCAGTACTTC. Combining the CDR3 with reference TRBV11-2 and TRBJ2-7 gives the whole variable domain EAGVAQSPRYKIIEKRQSVAFWCNPISGHATLYWYQQILGQGPKLLIQFQNNGVVDDSQLPKDRFSAERLKGVDSTLKIQPAKLEDSAVYLCARGFLGPGTSGRVSYGPYEQYFGPGTRLTVT.

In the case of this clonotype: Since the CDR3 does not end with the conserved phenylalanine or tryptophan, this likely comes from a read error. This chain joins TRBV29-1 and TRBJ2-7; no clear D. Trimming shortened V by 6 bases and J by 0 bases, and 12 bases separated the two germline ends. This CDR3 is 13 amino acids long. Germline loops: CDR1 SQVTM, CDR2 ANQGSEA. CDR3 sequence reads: CSVVHGYSYEQYL. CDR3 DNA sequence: TGCAGCGTCGTACACGGGTACTCCTACGAGCAGTACTTA.

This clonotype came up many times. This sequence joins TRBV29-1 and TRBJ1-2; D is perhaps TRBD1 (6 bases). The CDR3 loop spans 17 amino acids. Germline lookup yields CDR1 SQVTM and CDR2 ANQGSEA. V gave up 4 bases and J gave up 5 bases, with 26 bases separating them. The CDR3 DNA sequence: TGCAGCGTTGGGGGGCAGAGCGTCCTCCAGGTAGATTATGGCTACACCTTC. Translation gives CSVGGQSVLQVDYGYTF.

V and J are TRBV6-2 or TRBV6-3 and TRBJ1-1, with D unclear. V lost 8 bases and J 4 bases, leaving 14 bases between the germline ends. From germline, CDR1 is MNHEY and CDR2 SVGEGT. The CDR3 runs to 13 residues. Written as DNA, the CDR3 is TGTGCCAGCGGCCAAACCCAAATCACTGAAGCTTTCTTT. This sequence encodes CASGQTQITEAFF.